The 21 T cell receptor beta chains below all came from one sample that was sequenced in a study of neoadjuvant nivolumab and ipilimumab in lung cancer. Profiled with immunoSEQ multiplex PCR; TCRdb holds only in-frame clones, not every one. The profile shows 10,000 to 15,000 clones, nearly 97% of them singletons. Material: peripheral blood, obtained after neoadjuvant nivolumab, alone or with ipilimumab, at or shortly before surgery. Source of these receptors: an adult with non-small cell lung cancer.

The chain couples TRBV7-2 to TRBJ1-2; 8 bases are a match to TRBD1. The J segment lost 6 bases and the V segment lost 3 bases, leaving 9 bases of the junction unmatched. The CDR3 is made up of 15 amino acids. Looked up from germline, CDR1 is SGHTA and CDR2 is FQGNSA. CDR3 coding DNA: TGTGCCAGCAGCTTCGCCCAGGGGGCGCCTCATGGCTACACCTTC. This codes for CASSFAQGAPHGYTF.

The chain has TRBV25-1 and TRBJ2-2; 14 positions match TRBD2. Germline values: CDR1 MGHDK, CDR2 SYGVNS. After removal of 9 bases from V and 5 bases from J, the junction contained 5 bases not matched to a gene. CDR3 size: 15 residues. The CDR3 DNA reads TGTGCCAGTAGCGGACTAGCGGGAGGTACCGGGGAGCTGTTTTTT. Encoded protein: CASSGLAGGTGELFF.

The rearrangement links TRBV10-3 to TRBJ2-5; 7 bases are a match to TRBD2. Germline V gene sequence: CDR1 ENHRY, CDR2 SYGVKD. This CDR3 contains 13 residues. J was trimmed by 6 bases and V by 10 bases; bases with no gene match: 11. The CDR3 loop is CATTPGRAKTQYF. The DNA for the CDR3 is TGTGCCACCACCCCAGGGAGGGCGAAGACCCAGTACTTC.

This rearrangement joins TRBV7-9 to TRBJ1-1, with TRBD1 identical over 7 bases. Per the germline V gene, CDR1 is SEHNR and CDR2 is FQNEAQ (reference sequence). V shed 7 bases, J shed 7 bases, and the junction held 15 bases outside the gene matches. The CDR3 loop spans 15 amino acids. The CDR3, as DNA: TGTGCCAGCAAATCCCAGACAGGGACGGTGGGTGAAGCTTTCTTT. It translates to CASKSQTGTVGEAFF.

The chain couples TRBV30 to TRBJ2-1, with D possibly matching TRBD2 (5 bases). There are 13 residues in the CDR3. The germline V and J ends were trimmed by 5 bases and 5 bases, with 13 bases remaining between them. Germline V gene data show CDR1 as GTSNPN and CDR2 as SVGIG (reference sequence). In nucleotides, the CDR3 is TGTGCCTGGGTTGGGGTGGGAGACAATGAGCAGTTCTTC. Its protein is CAWVGVGDNEQFF. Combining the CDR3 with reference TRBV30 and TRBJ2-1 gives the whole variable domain SQTIHQWPATLVQPVGSPLSLECTVEGTSNPNLYWYRQAAGRGLQLLFYSVGIGQISSEVPQNLSASRPQDRQFILSSKKLLLSDSGFYLCAWVGVGDNEQFFGPGTRLTVL.

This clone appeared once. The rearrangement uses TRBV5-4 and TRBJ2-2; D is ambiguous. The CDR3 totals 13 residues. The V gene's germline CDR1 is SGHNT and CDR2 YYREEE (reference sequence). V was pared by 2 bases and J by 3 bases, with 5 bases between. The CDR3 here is CASSFGDTGELFF. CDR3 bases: TGTGCCAGCAGCTTTGGGGACACCGGGGAGCTGTTTTTT.

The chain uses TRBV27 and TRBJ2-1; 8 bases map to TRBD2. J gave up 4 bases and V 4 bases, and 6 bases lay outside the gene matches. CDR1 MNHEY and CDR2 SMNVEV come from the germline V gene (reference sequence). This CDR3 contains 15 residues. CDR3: CASSSPGLGYNEQFF. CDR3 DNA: TGTGCCAGCAGTTCCCCGGGACTAGGGTACAATGAGCAGTTCTTC.

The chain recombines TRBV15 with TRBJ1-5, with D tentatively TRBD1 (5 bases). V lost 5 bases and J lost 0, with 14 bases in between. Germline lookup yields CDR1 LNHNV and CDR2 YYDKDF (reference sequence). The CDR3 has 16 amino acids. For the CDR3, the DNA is TGTGCCACCAGCGTGGGACGGCCGTATAGCAATCAGCCCCAGCATTTT. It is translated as CATSVGRPYSNQPQHF.

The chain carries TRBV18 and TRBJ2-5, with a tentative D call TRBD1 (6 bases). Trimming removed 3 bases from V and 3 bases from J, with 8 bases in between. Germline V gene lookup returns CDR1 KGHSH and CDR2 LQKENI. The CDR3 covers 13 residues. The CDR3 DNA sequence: TGTGCCAGCTCACCGGGACATAAAGAGACCCAGTACTTC. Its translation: CASSPGHKETQYF.

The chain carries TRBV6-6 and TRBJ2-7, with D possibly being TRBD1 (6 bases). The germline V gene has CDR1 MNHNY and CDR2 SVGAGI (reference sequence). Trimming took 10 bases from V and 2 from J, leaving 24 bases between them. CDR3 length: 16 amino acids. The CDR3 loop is CATTNQGRAFPYEQYF. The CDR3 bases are TGTGCCACCACGAATCAGGGGCGCGCGTTCCCCTACGAGCAGTACTTC.

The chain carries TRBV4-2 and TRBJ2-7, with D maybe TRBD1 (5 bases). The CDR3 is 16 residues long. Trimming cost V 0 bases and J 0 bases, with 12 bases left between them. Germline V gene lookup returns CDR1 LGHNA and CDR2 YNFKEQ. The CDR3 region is CASSQDFAGPSYEQYF. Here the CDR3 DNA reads TGTGCCAGCAGCCAAGATTTTGCAGGGCCCTCCTACGAGCAGTACTTC.

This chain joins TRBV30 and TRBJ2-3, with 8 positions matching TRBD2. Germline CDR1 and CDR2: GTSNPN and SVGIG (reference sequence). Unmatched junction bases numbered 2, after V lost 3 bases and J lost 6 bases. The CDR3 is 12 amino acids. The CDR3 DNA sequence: TGTGCCTGGAGCACGGGGGGGGATACGCAGTATTTT. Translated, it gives CAWSTGGDTQYF.

The CDR3 loop is CASSIGGHRGFYEQYF. Written as DNA, the CDR3 is TGTGCCAGTAGTATAGGGGGCCACAGGGGTTTCTACGAGCAGTACTTC. The gene calls are TRBV19 and TRBJ2-7; 7 positions agree with TRBD1. Trimming cost V 1 base and J 3 bases; bases outside gene matches: 9. Germline V gene sequence: CDR1 LNHDA, CDR2 SQIVND (reference sequence). The CDR3 sequence is 16 residues long.

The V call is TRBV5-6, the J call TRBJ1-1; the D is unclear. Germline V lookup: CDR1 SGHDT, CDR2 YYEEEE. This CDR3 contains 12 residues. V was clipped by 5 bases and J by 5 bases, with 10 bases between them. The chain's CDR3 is CASRRIGTEAFF. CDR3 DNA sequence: TGTGCCAGCAGAAGAATCGGGACTGAAGCTTTCTTT.

The CDR3: CASSWNRVSSGELFF. In DNA, the CDR3 is TGTGCCAGCAGCTGGAACAGGGTCAGTTCCGGGGAGCTGTTTTTT. This chain connects TRBV11-2 to TRBJ2-2; D may be TRBD1 (6 bases). The CDR3 length is 15 residues. From germline, CDR1 is SGHAT and CDR2 FQNNGV. V lost 4 bases and J 6 bases, leaving 15 bases between the germline ends.

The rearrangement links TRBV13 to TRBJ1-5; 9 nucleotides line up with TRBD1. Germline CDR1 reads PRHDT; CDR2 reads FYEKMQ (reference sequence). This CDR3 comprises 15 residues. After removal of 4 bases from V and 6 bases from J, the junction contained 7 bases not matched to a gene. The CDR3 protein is CASSSGQGLPQPQHF. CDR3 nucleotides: TGTGCCAGCAGCTCGGGACAGGGCCTCCCTCAGCCCCAGCATTTT. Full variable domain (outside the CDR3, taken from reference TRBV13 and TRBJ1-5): AAGVIQSPRHLIKEKRETATLKCYPIPRHDTVYWYQQGPGQDPQFLISFYEKMQSDKGSIPDRFSAQQFSDYHSELNMSSLELGDSALYFCASSSGQGLPQPQHFGDGTRLSIL.

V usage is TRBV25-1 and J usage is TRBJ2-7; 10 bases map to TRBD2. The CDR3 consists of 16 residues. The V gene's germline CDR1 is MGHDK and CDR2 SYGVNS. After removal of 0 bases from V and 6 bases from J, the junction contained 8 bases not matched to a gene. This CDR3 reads CASSEYGSGRLSEQYF. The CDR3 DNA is TGTGCCAGCAGTGAATATGGTAGCGGGAGGCTCAGCGAGCAGTACTTC.

Written as DNA, the CDR3 is TGTGCCAGCAGCTTTGAGGGAGAAAACACCATATATTTT. Amino acid sequence: CASSFEGENTIYF. The chain combines TRBV7-9 with TRBJ1-3; D is unresolved. Germline CDR1 SEHNR, CDR2 FQNEAQ (reference sequence). Trimming stripped 3 bases from V and 6 bases from J, with 9 bases between. This CDR3 comprises 13 residues.

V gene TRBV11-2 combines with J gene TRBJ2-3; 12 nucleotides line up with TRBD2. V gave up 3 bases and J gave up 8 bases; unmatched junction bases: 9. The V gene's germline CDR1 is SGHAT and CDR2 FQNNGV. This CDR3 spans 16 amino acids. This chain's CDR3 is CASSLVTSGSRGTQYF. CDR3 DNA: TGTGCCAGCAGCTTGGTGACTAGCGGGAGCAGGGGTACGCAGTATTTT. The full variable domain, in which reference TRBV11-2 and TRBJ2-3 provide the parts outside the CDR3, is EAGVAQSPRYKIIEKRQSVAFWCNPISGHATLYWYQQILGQGPKLLIQFQNNGVVDDSQLPKDRFSAERLKGVDSTLKIQPAKLEDSAVYLCASSLVTSGSRGTQYFGPGTRLTVL.

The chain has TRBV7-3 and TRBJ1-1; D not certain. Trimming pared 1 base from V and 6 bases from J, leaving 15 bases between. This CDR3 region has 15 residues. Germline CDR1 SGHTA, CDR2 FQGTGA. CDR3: CASSLNGVFSSEAFF. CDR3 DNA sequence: TGTGCCAGCAGCTTAAACGGGGTTTTCAGCTCTGAAGCTTTCTTT.

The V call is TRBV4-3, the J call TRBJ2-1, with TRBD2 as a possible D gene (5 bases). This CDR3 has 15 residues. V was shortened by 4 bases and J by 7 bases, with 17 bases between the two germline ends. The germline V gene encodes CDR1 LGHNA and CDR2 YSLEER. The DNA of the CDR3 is TGCGCCAGCAGCCCAGACACGGGCCGGGGTAATGAGCAGTTCTTC. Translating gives CASSPDTGRGNEQFF.